This entry lists 27 T cell receptor beta chains sequenced from one sample in a study of blood T cell repertoires in COVID-19. Only in-frame clones appear in the TCRdb table, and some are missing; sequencing was by immunoSEQ multiplex PCR. In the table there are about 120,000 clones, about 83% of which are singletons. What was sequenced was peripheral blood. These receptor sequences come from a woman between 50 and 59 years old with acute or convalescent COVID-19.

The chain combines TRBV4-3 with TRBJ2-7; 10 bases match TRBD2. V shed 0 bases and J 2 bases; nucleotides not matched to a gene: 4. Per germline, CDR1 LGHNA and CDR2 YSLEER. This CDR3 comprises 16 residues. This chain's CDR3 is CASSQDRAGGPYEQYF. The CDR3 coding sequence is TGCGCCAGCAGCCAAGACCGAGCGGGAGGGCCCTACGAGCAGTACTTC.

The J gene is TRBJ1-2, the V gene TRBV15, with 7 bases matching TRBD1. CDR1 and CDR2 from the germline V gene are LNHNV and YYDKDF (reference sequence). The trim removed 0 bases at V and 4 bases at J, leaving 8 bases unmatched. CDR3 length equals 16 residues. The CDR3 DNA reads as TGTGCCACCAGCAGAGAATCGGCAGGGGGACCCTATGGCTACACCTTC. It encodes CATSRESAGGPYGYTF.

The CDR3 coding sequence is TGTGCCAGCACCCCAGGGGGCCTCCTCGGGGTAGATACGCAGTATTTT. It translates to CASTPGGLLGVDTQYF. The chain has TRBV7-9 and TRBJ2-3, with TRBD1 identical over 8 bases. The CDR3 runs 16 residues. Germline values: CDR1 SEHNR, CDR2 FQNEAQ (reference sequence). V was pared by 7 bases and J by 5 bases, with 14 bases of the junction left unmatched.

The chain uses TRBV5-1 and TRBJ2-6, with 8 bases matching TRBD2. Germline V lookup: CDR1 SGHRS, CDR2 YFSETQ. The CDR3 totals 17 residues. The trim removed 0 bases at V and 2 bases at J, leaving 4 bases unmatched. The CDR3 sequence: CASSLVAGTAGANVLTF. In DNA form, the CDR3 reads TGCGCCAGCAGCTTGGTAGCGGGAACCGCTGGGGCCAACGTCCTGACTTTC.

The chain couples TRBV19 to TRBJ1-2; D remains unclear. Germline CDR1 LNHDA, CDR2 SQIVND (reference sequence). This CDR3 has 15 residues. Deletions cut 0 bases from V and 3 bases from J, with 11 bases between. CDR3 sequence: CASSIDPGRDYGYTF. CDR3 bases: TGTGCCAGTAGTATAGATCCGGGAAGGGACTATGGCTACACCTTC.

To note about this clone: This CDR3 is also generated by other DNA sequences in the sample. The chain recombines TRBV9 with TRBJ2-5; 11 nucleotides align to TRBD2. V gave up 0 bases and J gave up 5 bases; unmatched junction bases: 0. Germline loops: CDR1 SGDLS, CDR2 YYNGEE. The CDR3 extends over 14 amino acids. The DNA of the CDR3 is TGTGCCAGCAGCGTAGGACTAGCGGGGGAGACCCAGTACTTC. Protein product: CASSVGLAGETQYF.

The rearrangement uses TRBV5-1 and TRBJ1-3; D gene uncertain. Trimming stripped 2 bases from V and 4 bases from J, with 13 bases between. This CDR3 region has 15 residues. The germline gives CDR1 SGHRS, CDR2 YFSETQ. CDR3 loop: CASSFVLPEGNTIYF. CDR3 nucleotide sequence: TGCGCCAGCAGCTTCGTCCTCCCGGAGGGAAACACCATATATTTT.

This sequence joins TRBV10-1 and TRBJ2-1, with TRBD2 identical over 8 bases. Germline V gene lookup returns CDR1 WNHNN and CDR2 SYGVQD (reference sequence). V trimming: 6 bases; J trimming: 7 bases; junction bases outside the gene matches: 8. The CDR3 is made up of 14 amino acids. CDR3 amino acids: CASSGAGVLNEQFF. The CDR3 nucleotides read TGCGCCAGCAGCGGAGCGGGAGTCCTTAATGAGCAGTTCTTC.

The chain combines TRBV13 with TRBJ1-3; a weak D match, TRBD1 (5 bases). Germline CDR1 is PRHDT and CDR2 is FYEKMQ (reference sequence). V dropped 3 bases and J dropped 4 bases, with 13 bases sitting between them. The CDR3 length is 15 residues. CDR3 DNA: TGTGCCAGCAGCTTCAGGGTGGCGTTGGGAAACACCATATATTTT. The encoded protein is CASSFRVALGNTIYF.

The chain combines TRBV9 with TRBJ1-5, with 8 nucleotides matching TRBD1. V lost 0 bases, J lost 6 bases, and 5 bases stayed unmatched. From germline, CDR1 is SGDLS and CDR2 YYNGEE. The CDR3 contains 15 residues. CDR3 amino acids: CASSVGETGVQPQHF. The DNA for the CDR3 is TGTGCCAGCAGCGTAGGAGAGACAGGGGTTCAGCCCCAGCATTTT.

This clone showed up just a few times. This chain connects TRBV4-1 to TRBJ1-2, with 7 nucleotides matching TRBD1. CDR3 length: 14 amino acids. V lost 4 bases, J lost 6 bases, and 8 bases stayed unmatched. Germline V CDR1 and CDR2: MGHRA, YSYEKL. The CDR3 spells CASSLVQGTDGYTF. CDR3 sequence (DNA): TGCGCCAGCAGCCTAGTCCAGGGGACAGATGGCTACACCTTC.

The chain has TRBV11-3 and TRBJ2-7, with TRBD2 identical over 15 bases. The germline V gene has CDR1 SGHNT and CDR2 YENEEA. Germline trimming cut 5 bases from V and 2 bases from J; bases unmatched to any gene: 7. This CDR3 comprises 17 residues. CDR3 sequence (DNA): TGTGCCAGCAGCCCCGGACTAGCGGGGGGGGGAACCTACGAGCAGTACTTC. Protein product: CASSPGLAGGGTYEQYF.

The chain is built from TRBV10-1 and TRBJ2-7; TRBD2 agrees at 14 bases. Germline trimming cut 3 bases from V and 3 bases from J; bases unmatched to any gene: 4. Germline CDR1 WNHNN, CDR2 SYGVQD (reference sequence). CDR3 size: 16 residues. The CDR3: CASSDFGLAGGYEQYF. The CDR3 DNA reads TGCGCCAGCAGTGACTTTGGACTAGCGGGGGGCTACGAGCAGTACTTC.

This clone was detected once. V and J are TRBV3-1 (or the pseudogene TRBV3-2) and TRBJ1-2, with a possible D match to TRBD1 (5 bases). The CDR3 contains 17 residues. Germline loops: CDR1 LGHDT, CDR2 YNNKEL (reference sequence). The V gene lost 1 base and the J gene lost 2 bases, with 17 bases spanning the gap. This CDR3 reads CASSQVVSDRENYGYTF. The CDR3 DNA reads TGTGCCAGCAGCCAAGTCGTGTCCGACAGAGAGAACTATGGCTACACCTTC.

V usage is TRBV5-1 and J usage is TRBJ1-1; D remains unclear. This CDR3 spans 12 amino acids. CDR1 and CDR2 from the germline V gene are SGHRS and YFSETQ. V lost 0 bases and J 7 bases, leaving 7 bases between the germline ends. CDR3 DNA: TGCGCCAGCAGCTTGGGCCAGGTTGAAGCTTTCTTT. It codes for CASSLGQVEAFF. The full variable domain, in which reference TRBV5-1 and TRBJ1-1 provide the parts outside the CDR3, is KAGVTQTPRYLIKTRGQQVTLSCSPISGHRSVSWYQQTPGQGLQFLFEYFSETQRNKGNFPGRFSGRQFSNSRSEMNVSTLELGDSALYLCASSLGQVEAFFGQGTRLTVV.

This clone was counted a few times. The genes are TRBV27 and TRBJ1-5; 7 bases fit TRBD1. The germline V gene encodes CDR1 MNHEY and CDR2 SMNVEV (reference sequence). V shed 6 bases, J shed 7 bases, and the junction held 6 bases outside the gene matches. This CDR3 comprises 13 residues. The CDR3 reads CASSLTGWQPQHF. As DNA, the CDR3 is TGTGCCAGCAGCCTGACAGGGTGGCAGCCCCAGCATTTT.

DNA for the CDR3: TGTGCCAGCAGCCGGATAGCGGGGGGAACAGATACGCAGTATTTT. Encoded protein: CASSRIAGGTDTQYF. The J gene is TRBJ2-3, the V gene TRBV7-3; 10 bases are shared with TRBD2. Germline V gene sequence: CDR1 SGHTA, CDR2 FQGTGA. The V gene end was trimmed by 5 bases and the J gene end by 3 bases; junction bases not matched to a gene: 5. The CDR3 is made up of 15 amino acids.

This clone was seen a single time. This chain joins TRBV4-1 and TRBJ2-1; D not resolved. Trimming pared 7 bases from V and 1 base from J, leaving 14 bases between. The CDR3 is 15 residues long. Germline CDR1 and CDR2: MGHRA and YSYEKL. The CDR3: CASTPKPSSYNEQFF. The CDR3 region has the DNA TGCGCCAGCACCCCAAAGCCCTCTTCCTACAATGAGCAGTTCTTC.

The V gene is TRBV13, the J gene TRBJ1-2; TRBD1 agrees at 8 bases. The germline V gene has CDR1 PRHDT and CDR2 FYEKMQ (reference sequence). The CDR3 loop spans 15 amino acids. V gave up 6 bases and J gave up 0 bases; unmatched junction bases: 6. Here the CDR3 DNA reads TGTGCCAGCAGGTCCGCGGACAGGGCTAACTATGGCTACACCTTC. This sequence encodes CASRSADRANYGYTF.

The genes are TRBV29-1 and TRBJ1-1, with D unresolved. The CDR3 totals 13 residues. Germline V gene sequence: CDR1 SQVTM, CDR2 ANQGSEA. Trimming pared 4 bases from V and 0 bases from J, leaving 9 bases between. The CDR3 nucleotides read TGCAGCGTTGCGGGGTCCTTGAACACTGAAGCTTTCTTT. Its translation is CSVAGSLNTEAFF.

The CDR3 sequence: CASSPTVNYGYTF. The CDR3 DNA reads as TGTGCCAGCAGTCCGACAGTGAACTATGGCTACACCTTC. The chain carries TRBV27 and TRBJ1-2; D might be TRBD1 (5 bases). This CDR3 is 13 amino acids long. Germline V CDR1 and CDR2: MNHEY, SMNVEV (reference sequence). The germline V and J ends were trimmed by 5 bases and 2 bases, with 9 bases remaining between them.

The chain carries TRBV18 and TRBJ2-3, with TRBD2 as a possible D gene (6 bases). The CDR3 extends over 19 amino acids. Trimming removed 6 bases from V and 0 bases from J, with 25 bases in between. Germline loops: CDR1 KGHSH, CDR2 LQKENI. CDR3: CASSMRLVGNNTSTDTQYF. CDR3 DNA sequence: TGTGCCAGCTCTATGCGACTAGTAGGAAATAATACTAGCACAGATACGCAGTATTTT.

This clone was counted a single time. J is TRBJ2-2 and V is TRBV5-1; D uncertain. From germline, CDR1 is SGHRS and CDR2 YFSETQ. This CDR3 has 12 amino acids. V was shortened by 2 bases and J by 6 bases, with 5 bases between the two germline ends. The DNA of the CDR3 is TGCGCCAGCAGCTTAGGAGCCGGGGAGCTGTTTTTT. Translation: CASSLGAGELFF. The full variable domain, completed using reference TRBV5-1 and TRBJ2-2, is KAGVTQTPRYLIKTRGQQVTLSCSPISGHRSVSWYQQTPGQGLQFLFEYFSETQRNKGNFPGRFSGRQFSNSRSEMNVSTLELGDSALYLCASSLGAGELFFGEGSRLTVL.

The CDR3 is CASSPRRSQAGVNTGELFF. CDR3 coding DNA: TGTGCCAGCAGCCCACGCCGGAGCCAAGCGGGGGTTAACACCGGGGAGCTGTTTTTT. The chain carries TRBV7-3 and TRBJ2-2; 8 positions match TRBD2. CDR3 length equals 19 residues. Germline V gene sequence: CDR1 SGHTA, CDR2 FQGTGA. V dropped 5 bases and J dropped 2; count of bases not matched to a gene: 16.

The rearrangement links TRBV5-1 to TRBJ1-4; 10 bases are shared with TRBD1. The CDR3 is 14 residues long. V trimming: 2 bases; J trimming: 8 bases; junction bases outside the gene matches: 3. CDR1 and CDR2 from the germline V gene are SGHRS and YFSETQ. The CDR3 loop is CASSLGTGVEKLFF. The CDR3 bases are TGCGCCAGCAGCTTAGGGACAGGGGTGGAAAAACTGTTTTTT.

This clone occurred a few times. The J gene is TRBJ1-2, the V gene TRBV7-2, with D unresolved. The germline V gene encodes CDR1 SGHTA and CDR2 FQGNSA. The CDR3 consists of 13 residues. V shed 4 bases and J shed 6 bases, with 12 bases lying between them. For the CDR3, the DNA is TGTGCCAGCAGCTCCAGAAAGGGAGATGGCTACACCTTC. Translated, it gives CASSSRKGDGYTF.

V usage is TRBV7-2 and J usage is TRBJ2-1; 8 bases are a match to TRBD2. The germline gives CDR1 SGHTA, CDR2 FQGNSA. The CDR3 spans 16 residues. After removal of 0 bases from V and 7 bases from J, the junction contained 8 bases not matched to a gene. The CDR3 region is CASSLASGGQRNEQFF. CDR3 DNA: TGTGCCAGCAGCTTAGCGAGCGGGGGACAAAGAAATGAGCAGTTCTTC.